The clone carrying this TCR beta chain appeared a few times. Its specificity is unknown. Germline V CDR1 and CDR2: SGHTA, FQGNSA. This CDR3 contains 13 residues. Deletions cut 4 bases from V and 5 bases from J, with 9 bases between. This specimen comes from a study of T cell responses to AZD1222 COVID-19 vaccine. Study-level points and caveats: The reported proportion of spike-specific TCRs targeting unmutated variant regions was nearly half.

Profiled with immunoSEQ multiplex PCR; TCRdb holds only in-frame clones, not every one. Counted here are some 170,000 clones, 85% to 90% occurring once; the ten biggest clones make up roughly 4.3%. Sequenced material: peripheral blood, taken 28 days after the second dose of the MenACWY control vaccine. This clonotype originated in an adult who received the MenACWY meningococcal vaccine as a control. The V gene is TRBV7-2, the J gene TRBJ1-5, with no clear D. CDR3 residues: CASSSLKYQPQHF. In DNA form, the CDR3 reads TGTGCCAGCAGCTCACTAAAGTATCAGCCCCAGCATTTT.